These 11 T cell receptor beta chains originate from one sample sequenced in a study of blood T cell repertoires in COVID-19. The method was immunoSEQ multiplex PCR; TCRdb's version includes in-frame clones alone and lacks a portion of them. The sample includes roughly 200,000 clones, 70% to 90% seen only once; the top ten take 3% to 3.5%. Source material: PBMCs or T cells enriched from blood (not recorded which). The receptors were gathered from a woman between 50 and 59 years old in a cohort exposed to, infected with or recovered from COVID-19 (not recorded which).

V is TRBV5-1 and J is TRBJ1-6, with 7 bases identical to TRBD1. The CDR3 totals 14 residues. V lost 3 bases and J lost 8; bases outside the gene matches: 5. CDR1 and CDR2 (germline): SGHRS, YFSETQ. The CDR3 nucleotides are TGCGCCAGCAGCTCGGGACAGTTGGATTCACCCCTCCACTTT. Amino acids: CASSSGQLDSPLHF.

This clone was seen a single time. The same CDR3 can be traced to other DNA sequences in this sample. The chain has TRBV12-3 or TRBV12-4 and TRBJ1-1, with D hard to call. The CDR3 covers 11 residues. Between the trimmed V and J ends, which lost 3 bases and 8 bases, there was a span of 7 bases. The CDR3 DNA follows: TGTGCCAGCAGTTTTTCCCGGGAAGCTTTCTTT. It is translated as CASSFSREAFF.

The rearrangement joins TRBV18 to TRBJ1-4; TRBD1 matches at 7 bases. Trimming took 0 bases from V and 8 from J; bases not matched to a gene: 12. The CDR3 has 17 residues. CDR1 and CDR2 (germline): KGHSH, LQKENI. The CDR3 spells CASSPPLGQANWEKLFF. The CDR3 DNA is TGTGCCAGCTCACCACCCCTCGGACAGGCGAATTGGGAAAAACTGTTTTTT. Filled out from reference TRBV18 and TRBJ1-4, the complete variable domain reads NAGVMQNPRHLVRRRGQEARLRCSPMKGHSHVYWYRQLPEEGLKFMVYLQKENIIDESGMPKERFSAEFPKEGPSILRIQQVVRGDSAAYFCASSPPLGQANWEKLFFGSGTQLSVL.

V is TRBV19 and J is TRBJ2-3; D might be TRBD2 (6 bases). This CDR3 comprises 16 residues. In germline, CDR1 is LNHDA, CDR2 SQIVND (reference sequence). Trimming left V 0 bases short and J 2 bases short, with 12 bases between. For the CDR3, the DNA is TGTGCCAGTAGTATAGATCCCCGGGGGTACACAGATACGCAGTATTTT. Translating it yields CASSIDPRGYTDTQYF.

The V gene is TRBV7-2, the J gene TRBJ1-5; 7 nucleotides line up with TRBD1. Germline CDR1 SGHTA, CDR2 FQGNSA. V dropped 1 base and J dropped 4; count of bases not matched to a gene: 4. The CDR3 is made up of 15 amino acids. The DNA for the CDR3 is TGTGCCAGCAGCTTAGGCGGGACAGTGAATCAGCCCCAGCATTTT. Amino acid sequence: CASSLGGTVNQPQHF. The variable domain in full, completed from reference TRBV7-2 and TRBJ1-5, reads GAGVSQSPSNKVTEKGKDVELRCDPISGHTALYWYRQSLGQGLEFLIYFQGNSAPDKSGLPSDRFSAERTGGSVSTLTIQRTQQEDSAVYLCASSLGGTVNQPQHFGDGTRLSIL.

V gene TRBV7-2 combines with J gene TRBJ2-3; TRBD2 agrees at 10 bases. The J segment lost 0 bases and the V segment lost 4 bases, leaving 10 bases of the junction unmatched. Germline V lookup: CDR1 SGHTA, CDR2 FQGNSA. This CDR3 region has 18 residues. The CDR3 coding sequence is TGTGCCAGCAGCTCCGTCGTAGTAGCGGGGGGTAGCACAGATACGCAGTATTTT. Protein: CASSSVVVAGGSTDTQYF.

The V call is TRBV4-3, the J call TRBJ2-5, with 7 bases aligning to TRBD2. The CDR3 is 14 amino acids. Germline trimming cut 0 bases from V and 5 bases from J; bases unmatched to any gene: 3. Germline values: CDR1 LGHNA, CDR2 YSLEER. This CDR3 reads CASSQDRGDETQYF. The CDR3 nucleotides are TGCGCCAGCAGCCAAGATCGGGGGGATGAGACCCAGTACTTC.

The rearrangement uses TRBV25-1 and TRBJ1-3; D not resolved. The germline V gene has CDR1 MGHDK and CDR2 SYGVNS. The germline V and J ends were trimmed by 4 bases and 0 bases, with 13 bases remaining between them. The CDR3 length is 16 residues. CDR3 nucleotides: TGTGCCAGCAGTGGCCGCGGACTGTCCTCTGGAAACACCATATATTTT. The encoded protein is CASSGRGLSSGNTIYF. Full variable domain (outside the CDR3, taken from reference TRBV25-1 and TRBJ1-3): EADIYQTPRYLVIGTGKKITLECSQTMGHDKMYWYQQDPGMELHLIHYSYGVNSTEKGDLSSESTVSRIRTEHFPLTLESARPSHTSQYLCASSGRGLSSGNTIYFGEGSWLTVV.

The CDR3 loop is CASSELGQGANSPLHF. The CDR3, as DNA: TGTGCCAGCAGTGAACTGGGACAGGGGGCGAATTCACCCCTCCACTTT. The chain joins TRBV2 to TRBJ1-6, with 12 bases that match TRBD1. CDR3 length equals 16 residues. V shed 2 bases and J 7 bases; nucleotides not matched to a gene: 3. Germline V CDR1 and CDR2: SNHLY, FYNNEI.

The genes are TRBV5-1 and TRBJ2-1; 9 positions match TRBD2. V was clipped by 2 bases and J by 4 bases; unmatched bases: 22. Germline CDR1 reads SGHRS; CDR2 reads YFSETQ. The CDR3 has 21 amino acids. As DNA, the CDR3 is TGCGCCAGCAGCTTCCGCGGGAGGGGACTCACTTCTTCCCTGCGTTACAATGAGCAGTTCTTC. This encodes CASSFRGRGLTSSLRYNEQFF.

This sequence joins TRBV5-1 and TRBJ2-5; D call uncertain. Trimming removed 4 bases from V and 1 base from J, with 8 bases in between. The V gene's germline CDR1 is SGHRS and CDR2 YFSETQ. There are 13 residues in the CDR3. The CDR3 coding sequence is TGCGCCAGCAGCCTACCACCCCAAGAGACCCAGTACTTC. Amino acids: CASSLPPQETQYF.